This section outlines one T cell receptor beta chain sequence together with its context. Whole blood that had not been fractionated was the source of extracted total RNA. This CDR3 is 13 amino acids long. CDR1 is SQVTM, CDR2 ANQGSEA, per germline. Trimming removed 5 bases at V and 0 bases at J, with 11 bases between. The sample is drawn from a study of human T cells and chemical hapten exposure. Study-wide background: How much TCR each sample yielded varied, mostly because pooled library volumes differed slightly.

The library put unique molecular identifiers onto individual cDNA molecules. Methods used by the authors: Per sample, the median was approximately 96,000 TCRs, with values from around 24,000 to 710,000. TCRdb reprocessed the 5' RACE reads via MiXCR and lists one record per CDR3 protein. These V and J calls originate from TCRdb's pipeline instead of the authors' own analysis. The sample shows approximately 80,000 distinct CDR3 sequences, 15% to 20% of them seen only once. The V and J genes are TRBV29-1 and TRBJ2-7; the D gene is possibly TRBD2 (5 bases). The sequence derives from a female donor in good health. Here the CDR3 DNA reads TGCAGCGTTTGGGAGCCGAGCTCCTACGAGCAGTACTTC. As protein: CSVWEPSSYEQYF.